A selection of T cell receptor beta chains follows, all from one sample in a study of technical replicates of blood from several donors. Profiling relied on immunoSEQ multiplex PCR, and the TCRdb table lists in-frame clones only, not all of them. The sample has around 80,000 clones; around 91% are singletons. The sequenced sample consisted of T cells isolated from PBMCs. All receptors come from a human donor in good health. Both conserved end residues are part of each CDR3.

v_call	j_call	cdr3_length	cdr3_aa
TRBV15	TRBJ2-7	17	CATSRGGTGTVGYEQYF
TRBV6-5	TRBJ1-5	12	CASSSGGQPQHF
TRBV2	TRBJ2-7	12	CASMGRPYEQYF
TRBV29-1	TRBJ1-1	14	CSVARRDANTEAFF
TRBV4-1	TRBJ2-3	17	CASSLVRESVDADTQYF
TRBV7-3	TRBJ1-2	15	CASSSSLTGGHGYTF
TRBV10-2	TRBJ2-7	16	CASSESPPQGSYEQYF
TRBV7-7	TRBJ2-5	14	CASSQDRGGETQYF
TRBV10-3	TRBJ1-3	16	CAISESVDRKANTIYF
TRBV11-1	TRBJ2-5	12	CASSLHRETQYF
TRBV4-3	TRBJ2-3	17	CASSQDMLGSTADTQYF
TRBV10-2	TRBJ2-7	16	CASRELSGRALTEQYF
TRBV4-2	TRBJ2-4	13	CASSQDVGELEYF
TRBV7-9	TRBJ1-2	16	CASSQIPDRANYGYTF
TRBV2	TRBJ2-2	12	CASTFTAGELFF
TRBV10-3	TRBJ2-2	17	CAITAGLLAGAIGELFF
TRBV4-2	TRBJ2-1	17	CASSPYLSGTVYNEQFF
TRBV11-2	TRBJ2-1	16	CASSLGGERAYNEQFF
TRBV7-9	TRBJ2-1	14	CASSFPQSGNEQFF
TRBV4-1	TRBJ1-2	16	CASSQTPAQGVQGYTF
TRBV19	TRBJ2-7	11	CASSPGYEQYF
TRBV5-4	TRBJ1-2	17	CASSPPAPPELAVGYTF
TRBV6-5	TRBJ2-7	15	CASSYPGLAGYEQYF
TRBV11-2	TRBJ1-2	15	CASSQSQVLPYGYTF
TRBV19	TRBJ1-2	14	CASSGQGARYGYTF
TRBV6-4	TRBJ2-1	14	CASSSSGRGYEQFF
TRBV29-1	TRBJ2-1	9	CSVRTGSFF
TRBV5-1	TRBJ1-5	13	CASRAGSDQPQHF
TRBV6-6	TRBJ1-2	16	CASSYVGAFQVYGYTF
TRBV7-8	TRBJ2-1	15	CASSSGLVGNNEQFF
TRBV7-9	TRBJ2-7	12	CASSPEGNEQYF
TRBV6-1	TRBJ2-7	12	CASSEAELEQYF
TRBV28	TRBJ2-7	16	CASSFRLADPSYEQYF
TRBV4-2	TRBJ2-7	16	CASSRAPLAGGYEQYF
TRBV19	TRBJ1-1	16	CASTRQGMLMNTEAFF
TRBV19	TRBJ1-3	15	CASSIDGRSGNTIYF
TRBV4-2	TRBJ1-2	15	CASSQEQGTLSGYTF
TRBV11-3	TRBJ2-3	16	CASTGGPLGRMDTQYF
TRBV29-1	TRBJ2-6	14	CSVERSSGANVLTF